The rows below give T cell receptor beta chains drawn from one sample of a study of CD8+CD57+ T cells in acquired aplastic anemia. TCRdb ran MiXCR on the reads and lists one entry per CDR3 protein. The table lists approximately 150,000 distinct CDR3 sequences, roughly two thirds of them singletons. Input material: sorted CD4+, CD8+, or CD8+CD57+ T cells (not recorded which) from PBMCs. These receptors all stem from a human donor with aplastic anemia. Both conserved end residues are part of each CDR3. The order of the fields is J gene, V gene, CDR3 protein.

j_call: TRBJ2-7; v_call: TRBV7-6; cdr3_aa: CASSVDLGQGIYEQYF
j_call: TRBJ1-3; v_call: TRBV9; cdr3_aa: CASSVGLGSGNTIYF
j_call: TRBJ2-3; v_call: TRBV5-5; cdr3_aa: CASRGVDTQYF
j_call: TRBJ2-5; v_call: TRBV2; cdr3_aa: CASSWASNQETQYF
j_call: TRBJ2-3; v_call: TRBV7-3; cdr3_aa: CASSAGADTQYF
j_call: TRBJ1-3; v_call: TRBV7-9; cdr3_aa: CASSREGQGAGNTIYF
j_call: TRBJ1-1; v_call: TRBV5-6; cdr3_aa: CASSAHPMTGVTEAFF
j_call: TRBJ2-2; v_call: TRBV20-1; cdr3_aa: CSATRLAGGPDELFF
j_call: TRBJ1-2; v_call: TRBV9; cdr3_aa: CASSGTGYGYTF
j_call: TRBJ1-2; v_call: TRBV6-4; cdr3_aa: CATRGRGKNYGYTF
j_call: TRBJ2-2; v_call: TRBV20-1; cdr3_aa: CSAYPSGARTGELFF
j_call: TRBJ2-7; v_call: TRBV5-4; cdr3_aa: CASSKGTPEQYF
j_call: TRBJ1-2; v_call: TRBV5-1; cdr3_aa: CASSDNYGYTF
j_call: TRBJ2-7; v_call: TRBV24-1; cdr3_aa: CATSEARQGTYEQYF
j_call: TRBJ1-6; v_call: TRBV20-1; cdr3_aa: CSALKPAGDQGVSPLHF
j_call: TRBJ2-7; v_call: TRBV7-9; cdr3_aa: CAWEREGHDEQYF
j_call: TRBJ2-3; v_call: TRBV5-6; cdr3_aa: CASSPTGAITDTQYF
j_call: TRBJ2-7; v_call: TRBV2; cdr3_aa: CASSESGTSFF
j_call: TRBJ1-5; v_call: TRBV9; cdr3_aa: CASSGRASNQPQHF
j_call: TRBJ2-2; v_call: TRBV24-1; cdr3_aa: CATSHGRMAGELFF
j_call: TRBJ1-6; v_call: TRBV7-9; cdr3_aa: CASSLLGSGNSPLHF
j_call: TRBJ2-7; v_call: TRBV20-1; cdr3_aa: CSARDPGLTYEQYF
j_call: TRBJ2-5; v_call: TRBV7-9; cdr3_aa: CASSNSEVQETQYF
j_call: TRBJ2-5; v_call: TRBV6-4; cdr3_aa: CASSGLAGGSETQYF
j_call: TRBJ1-2; v_call: TRBV7-9; cdr3_aa: CASSQIRGDYGYTF
j_call: TRBJ2-1; v_call: TRBV11-2; cdr3_aa: CASSPGQAITYNEQFF
j_call: TRBJ1-1; v_call: TRBV7-2; cdr3_aa: CASSPIYLIQGVNTEAFF
j_call: TRBJ1-6; v_call: TRBV7-8; cdr3_aa: CASSYLRGYSPLHF
j_call: TRBJ2-1; v_call: TRBV19; cdr3_aa: CASSIGGDTYNEQFF
j_call: TRBJ2-7; v_call: TRBV20-1; cdr3_aa: CSAVRDSSYEQYF
j_call: TRBJ1-3; v_call: TRBV7-2; cdr3_aa: CASLSWDSGNTIYF
j_call: TRBJ2-3; v_call: TRBV29-1; cdr3_aa: CSFWENTQYF
j_call: TRBJ2-1; v_call: TRBV2; cdr3_aa: CASSQGLAGYNEQFF
j_call: TRBJ1-1; v_call: TRBV13; cdr3_aa: CASSPEQGAQNTEAFF
j_call: TRBJ2-1; v_call: TRBV7-9; cdr3_aa: CASSAGLAGKFF
j_call: TRBJ2-4; v_call: TRBV5-1; cdr3_aa: CASRRGWGELNIQYF
j_call: TRBJ2-1; v_call: TRBV7-2; cdr3_aa: CASSYWGWTGNEQFF
j_call: TRBJ1-6; v_call: TRBV12-3/TRBV12-4; cdr3_aa: CASSPKRVGDSPLHF
j_call: TRBJ1-2; v_call: TRBV5-6; cdr3_aa: CASSLTTNYGYTF
j_call: TRBJ1-5; v_call: TRBV4-2; cdr3_aa: CASSQDGTNQPQHF
j_call: TRBJ1-1; v_call: TRBV4-2; cdr3_aa: CASSQANRLNTEAFF